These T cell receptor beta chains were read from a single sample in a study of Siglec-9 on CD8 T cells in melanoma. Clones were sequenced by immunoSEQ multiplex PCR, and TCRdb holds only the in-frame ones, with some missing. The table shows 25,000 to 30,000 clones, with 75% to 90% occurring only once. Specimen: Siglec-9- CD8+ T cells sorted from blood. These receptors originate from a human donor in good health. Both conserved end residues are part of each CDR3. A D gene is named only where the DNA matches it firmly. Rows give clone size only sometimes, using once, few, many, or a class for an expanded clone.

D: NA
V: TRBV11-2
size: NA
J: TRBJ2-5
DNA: TGTGCCAGCAGCCGGGCGGGGCTAGGGCAAGAGACCCAGTACTTC
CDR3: CASSRAGLGQETQYF

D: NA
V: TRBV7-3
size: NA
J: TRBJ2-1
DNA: TGTGCCAGCAGCTTAGCGGGAAGCTCCTACAATGAGCAGTTCTTC
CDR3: CASSLAGSSYNEQFF

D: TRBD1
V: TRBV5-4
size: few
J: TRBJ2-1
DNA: TGTGCCAGCAGCCCTCCGGGACAGGGTGGAGATGAGCAGTTCTTC
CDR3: CASSPPGQGGDEQFF

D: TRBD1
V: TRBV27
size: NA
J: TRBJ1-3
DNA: TGTGCCAGCAGTCTCTACCCAGGGGGAAGCTCTGGAAACACCATATATTTT
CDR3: CASSLYPGGSSGNTIYF

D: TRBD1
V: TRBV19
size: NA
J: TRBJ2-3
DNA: TGTGCCAGTGGGACAGGGGTAAGGATGTCTACAGATACGCAGTATTTT
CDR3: CASGTGVRMSTDTQYF

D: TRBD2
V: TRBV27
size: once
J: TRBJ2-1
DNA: TGTGCCAGCAGTTTGGTTGGACTAGCGAGTAATGAGCAGTTCTTC
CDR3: CASSLVGLASNEQFF

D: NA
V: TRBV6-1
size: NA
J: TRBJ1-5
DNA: TGTGCCAGCAGTGTACGGCAACATAGCAATCAGCCCCAGCATTTT
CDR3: CASSVRQHSNQPQHF

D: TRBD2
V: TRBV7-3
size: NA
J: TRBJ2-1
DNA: TGTGCCAGCAGCCGCAGCGGGGGCGATTACAATGAGCAGTTCTTC
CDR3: CASSRSGGDYNEQFF

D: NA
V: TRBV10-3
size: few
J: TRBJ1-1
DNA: TGTGCCATCAGTGAGTACGGGGCGTCTGAAGCTTTCTTT
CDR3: CAISEYGASEAFF

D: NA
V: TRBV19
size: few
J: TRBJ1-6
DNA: TGTGCCAGTAGTATAGCGGGAGGATATAATTCACCCCTCCACTTT
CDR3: CASSIAGGYNSPLHF

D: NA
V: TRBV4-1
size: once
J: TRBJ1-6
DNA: TGCGCCAGCAGCCAGGATCAACGGGCTTCGAACCATTCACCCCTCCACTTT
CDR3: CASSQDQRASNHSPLHF

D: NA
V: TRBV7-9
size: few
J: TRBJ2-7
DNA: TGTGCCAGCAGCTCCTTTACAGGAAGCTACGAGCAGTACTTC
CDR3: CASSSFTGSYEQYF

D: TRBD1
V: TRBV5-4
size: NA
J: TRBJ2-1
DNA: TGTGCCAGCAGCCAACCGGGACAGGGCGTCAATGAGCAGTTCTTC
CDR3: CASSQPGQGVNEQFF

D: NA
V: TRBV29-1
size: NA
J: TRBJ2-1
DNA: TGCAGCGTTGATGAGATTTTCTCCTACAATGAGCAGTTCTTC
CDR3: CSVDEIFSYNEQFF

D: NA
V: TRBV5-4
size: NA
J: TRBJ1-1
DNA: TGTGCCAGCAGCTACCTTCCCCCACCGAACACTGAAGCTTTCTTT
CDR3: CASSYLPPPNTEAFF

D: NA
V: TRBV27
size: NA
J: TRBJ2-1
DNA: TGTGCCAGCAGCGTACACGACAATGAGCAGTTCTTC
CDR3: CASSVHDNEQFF

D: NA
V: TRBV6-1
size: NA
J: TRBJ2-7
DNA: TGTGCCAGCAGTAACCTCCGGGTATCCTACGAGCAGTACTTC
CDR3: CASSNLRVSYEQYF

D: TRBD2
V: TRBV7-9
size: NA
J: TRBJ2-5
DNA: TGTGCCAGCAGCTTAGTACTAGCGGGAGCATATGAGACCCAGTACTTC
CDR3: CASSLVLAGAYETQYF

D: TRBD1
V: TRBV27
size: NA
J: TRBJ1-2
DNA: TGTGCCAGCAGTACGAACAGGGGACCTAACTATGGCTACACCTTC
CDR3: CASSTNRGPNYGYTF

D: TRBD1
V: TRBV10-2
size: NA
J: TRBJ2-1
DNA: TGCGCCAGCAGGAACAGGGGTTACGATGAGCAGTTCTTC
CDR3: CASRNRGYDEQFF

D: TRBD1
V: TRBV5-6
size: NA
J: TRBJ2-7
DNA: TGTGCCAGCAGCTCATTCAAGTGGACAGGGGTGGGGAACGAGCAGTACTTC
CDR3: CASSSFKWTGVGNEQYF

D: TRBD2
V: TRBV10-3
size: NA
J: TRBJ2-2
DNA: TGTGCCATCAGTGATATAGGACTAGCGGGAGGAGAGAACACCGGGGAGCTGTTTTTT
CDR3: CAISDIGLAGGENTGELFF

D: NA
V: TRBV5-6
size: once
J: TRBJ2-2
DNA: TGTGCCAGCAGCTCCCCCACCCGCGGGGAGCTGTTTTTT
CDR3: CASSSPTRGELFF

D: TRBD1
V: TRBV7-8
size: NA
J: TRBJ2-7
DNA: TGTGCCAGCAGAACAGGGGCCTACGAGCAGTACTTC
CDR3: CASRTGAYEQYF

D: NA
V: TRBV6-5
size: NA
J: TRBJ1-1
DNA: TGTGCCAGCAGTCGCGTCGTCCAAGCTTTCTTT
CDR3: CASSRVVQAFF

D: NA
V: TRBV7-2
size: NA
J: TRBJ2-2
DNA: TGTGCCAGCAGCTTGGTTTTGGCGTTAGGGGCCGACGGGGAGCTGTTTTTT
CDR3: CASSLVLALGADGELFF

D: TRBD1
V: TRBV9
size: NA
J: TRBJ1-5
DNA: TGTGCCAGCAGCGGAGGGACAGGGGGAGGCAATCAGCCCCAGCATTTT
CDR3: CASSGGTGGGNQPQHF

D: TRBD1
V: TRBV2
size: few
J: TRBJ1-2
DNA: TGTGCCAGCCCTGGGACAGACTATGGCTACACCTTC
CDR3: CASPGTDYGYTF

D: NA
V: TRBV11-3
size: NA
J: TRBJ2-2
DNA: TGTGCCAGCAGCTTAGGCGTAAACACCGGGGAGCTGTTTTTT
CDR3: CASSLGVNTGELFF

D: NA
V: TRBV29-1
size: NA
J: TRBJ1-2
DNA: TGCAGCGTTGATGGGGGGAATAGTGGCTACACCTTC
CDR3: CSVDGGNSGYTF

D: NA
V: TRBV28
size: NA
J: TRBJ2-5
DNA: TGTGCCAGCGCAATTGCGGAGACCCAGTACTTC
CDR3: CASAIAETQYF

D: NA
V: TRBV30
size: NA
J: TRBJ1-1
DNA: TGTGCCTGGAGTTCAAAAATGAACACTGAGGCTTTCTTT
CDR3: CAWSSKMNTEAFF

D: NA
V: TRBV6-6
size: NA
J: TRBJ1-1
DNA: TGTGCCAGCGAGGGGGGGGAGAACACTGAAGCTTTCTTT
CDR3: CASEGGENTEAFF

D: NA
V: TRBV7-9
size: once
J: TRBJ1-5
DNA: TGTGCCAGCAGCTTAACCAGTGCGGCGGGTCAGCCCCAGCATTTT
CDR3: CASSLTSAAGQPQHF

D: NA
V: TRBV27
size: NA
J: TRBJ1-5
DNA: TGTGCCAGCAGTGCCAGGGGTTTGGGCAATCAGCCCCAGCATTTT
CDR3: CASSARGLGNQPQHF

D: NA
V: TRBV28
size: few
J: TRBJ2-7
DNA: TGTGCCAGCATGGAACAGGGTGGGTACGAGCAGTACTTC
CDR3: CASMEQGGYEQYF

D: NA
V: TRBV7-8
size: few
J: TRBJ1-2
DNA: TGTGCCAGCAGCGCCACGGTCCCCAGGGCTGTCAACTATGGCTACACCTTC
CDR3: CASSATVPRAVNYGYTF

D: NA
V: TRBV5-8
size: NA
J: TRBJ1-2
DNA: TGTGCCAGCAGCTTGATAGGGGCGCGGTATGGCTACACCTTC
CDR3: CASSLIGARYGYTF